This TCR beta chain emerged from a study of cytomegalovirus exposure and HLA in healthy donors. General study points: Listed as cytomegalovirus-associated were about 160 TCR beta chains.

As to this clone: Its target is not known.

Researchers ran the PCR with 60 Vbeta and 13 Jbeta primers. TCRdb's copy holds only in-frame clones and misses some; the assay was immunoSEQ multiplex PCR. The sample has more than 40,000 clones; the top ten hold 2% to 2.5%. This CDR3 has 9 residues. The germline V and J ends were trimmed by 6 bases and 10 bases, with 4 bases remaining between them. Germline CDR1 reads SNHLY; CDR2 reads FYNNEI. Material for sequencing was PBMCs. This chain uses TRBV2 with TRBJ1-5, with D hard to call. The receptor comes from a middle-aged woman in good health and CMV-seronegative. CDR3 in DNA: TGTGCCAGCAGATCACCCCAGCATTTT. Amino acid sequence: CASRSPQHF. Full variable domain (outside the CDR3, taken from reference TRBV2 and TRBJ1-5): EPEVTQTPSHQVTQMGQEVILRCVPISNHLYFYWYRQILGQKVEFLVSFYNNEISEKSEIFDDQFSVERPDGSNFTLKIRSTKLEDSAMYFCASRSPQHFGDGTRLSIL.